The clone carrying this T cell receptor beta chain is termed medium-sized. Its target is unknown. One entry per CDR3 protein results from TCRdb running MiXCR on the reads. The table records 2,100 or so distinct CDR3 sequences, 15% to 20% of them present only once. This entry belongs to a study of liver allograft versus peripheral blood T cells. Study-level background: Within transplanted livers, the T cell receptor repertoires were examined and compared against the repertoires present in the peripheral blood of liver transplant recipients.

Study-wide results and caveats: Peripheral blood T cell receptor repertoires reportedly differed from those found within liver allografts.

Trimming took 6 bases from V and 0 from J; bases not matched to a gene: 5. Germline-derived CDR1 and CDR2 are MNHNS and SASEGT. This CDR3 comprises 15 residues. The receptor comes from a human patient who had a liver transplant. Some T cells may be graft donor cells. The chain is built from TRBV6-1 and TRBJ2-1; TRBD2 matches at 7 bases. The CDR3 DNA is TGTGCCAGCAGCCTACTAGCGAGCTCCTACAATGAGCAGTTCTTC. As protein: CASSLLASSYNEQFF.